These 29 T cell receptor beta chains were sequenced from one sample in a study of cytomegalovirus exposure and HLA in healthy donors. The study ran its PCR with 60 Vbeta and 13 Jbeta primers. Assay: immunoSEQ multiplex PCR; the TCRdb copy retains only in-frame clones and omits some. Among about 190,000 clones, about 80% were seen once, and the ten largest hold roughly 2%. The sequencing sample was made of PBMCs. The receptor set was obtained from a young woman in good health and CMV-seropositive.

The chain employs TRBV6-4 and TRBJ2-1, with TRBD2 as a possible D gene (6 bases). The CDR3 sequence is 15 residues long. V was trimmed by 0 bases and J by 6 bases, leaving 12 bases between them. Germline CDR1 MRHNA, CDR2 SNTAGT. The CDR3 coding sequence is TGTGCCAGCAGTGACTCTGTTGGGGGGTTCAATGAGCAGTTCTTC. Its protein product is CASSDSVGGFNEQFF.

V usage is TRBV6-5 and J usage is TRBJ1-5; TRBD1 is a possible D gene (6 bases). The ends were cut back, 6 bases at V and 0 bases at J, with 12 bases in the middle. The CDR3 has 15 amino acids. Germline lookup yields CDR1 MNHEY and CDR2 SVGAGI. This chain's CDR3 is CASRVRGGSNQPQHF. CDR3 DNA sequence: TGTGCCAGCAGAGTCCGAGGGGGTAGCAATCAGCCCCAGCATTTT.

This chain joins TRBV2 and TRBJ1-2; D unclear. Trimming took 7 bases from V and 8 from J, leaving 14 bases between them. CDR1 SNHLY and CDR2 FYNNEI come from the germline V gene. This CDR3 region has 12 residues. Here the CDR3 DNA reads TGTGCCAGCACCCAAGGCGGGGTCGGCTACACCTTC. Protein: CASTQGGVGYTF.

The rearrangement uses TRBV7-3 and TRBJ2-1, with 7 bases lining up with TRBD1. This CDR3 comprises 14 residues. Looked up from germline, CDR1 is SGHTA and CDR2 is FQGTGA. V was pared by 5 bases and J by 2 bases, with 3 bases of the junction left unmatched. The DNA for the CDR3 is TGTGCCAGCAGCCCAAGGGGGCCCTACAATGAGCAGTTCTTC. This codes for CASSPRGPYNEQFF.

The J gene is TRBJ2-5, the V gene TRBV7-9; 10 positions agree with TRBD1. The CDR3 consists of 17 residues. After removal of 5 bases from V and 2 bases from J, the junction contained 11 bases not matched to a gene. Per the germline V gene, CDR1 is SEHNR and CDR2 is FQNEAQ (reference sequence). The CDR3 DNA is TGTGCCAGCAGCCGAAGGGACAGGGGATACACTCAAGAGACCCAGTACTTC. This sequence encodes CASSRRDRGYTQETQYF.

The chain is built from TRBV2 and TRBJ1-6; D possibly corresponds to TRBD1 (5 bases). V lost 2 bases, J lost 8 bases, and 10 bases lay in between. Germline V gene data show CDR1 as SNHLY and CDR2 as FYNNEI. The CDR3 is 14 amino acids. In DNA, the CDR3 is TGTGCCAGCAGTGAACCAGGGTCGGATTCACCCCTCCACTTT. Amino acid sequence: CASSEPGSDSPLHF.

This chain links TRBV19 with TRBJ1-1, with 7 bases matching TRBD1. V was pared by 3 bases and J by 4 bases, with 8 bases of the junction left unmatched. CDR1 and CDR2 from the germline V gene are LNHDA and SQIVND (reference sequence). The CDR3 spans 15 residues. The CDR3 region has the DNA TGTGCCAGTAGTATGTCGCCCCAGGGGGTCACTGAAGCTTTCTTT. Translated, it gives CASSMSPQGVTEAFF.

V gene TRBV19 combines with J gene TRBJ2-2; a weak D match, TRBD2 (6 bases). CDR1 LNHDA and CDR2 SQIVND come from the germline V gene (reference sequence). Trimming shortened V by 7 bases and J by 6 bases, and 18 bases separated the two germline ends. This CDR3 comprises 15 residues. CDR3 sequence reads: CASIPSVGEAGELFF. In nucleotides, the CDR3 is TGTGCCAGTATTCCATCTGTGGGGGAGGCCGGGGAGCTGTTTTTT.

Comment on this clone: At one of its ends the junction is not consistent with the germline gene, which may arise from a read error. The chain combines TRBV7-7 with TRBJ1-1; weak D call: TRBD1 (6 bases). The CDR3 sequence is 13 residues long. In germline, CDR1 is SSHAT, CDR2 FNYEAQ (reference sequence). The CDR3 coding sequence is TGTGCTAGCAGCGCTTCAGGGGTTACTGAAGCTTTCTTT. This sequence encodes CASSASGVTEAFF.

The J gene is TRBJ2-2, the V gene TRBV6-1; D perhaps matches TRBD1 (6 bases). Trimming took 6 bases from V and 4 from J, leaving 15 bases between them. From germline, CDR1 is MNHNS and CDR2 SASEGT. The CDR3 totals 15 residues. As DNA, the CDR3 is TGTGCCAGCAGGGACAACAGGGTTAGCACCGGGGAGCTGTTTTTT. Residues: CASRDNRVSTGELFF.

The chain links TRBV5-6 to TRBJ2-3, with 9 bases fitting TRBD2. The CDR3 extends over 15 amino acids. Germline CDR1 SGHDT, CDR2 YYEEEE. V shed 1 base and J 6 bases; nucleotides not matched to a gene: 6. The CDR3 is CASSLPGLAIDTQYF. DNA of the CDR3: TGTGCCAGCAGCTTGCCAGGACTAGCGATTGATACGCAGTATTTT.

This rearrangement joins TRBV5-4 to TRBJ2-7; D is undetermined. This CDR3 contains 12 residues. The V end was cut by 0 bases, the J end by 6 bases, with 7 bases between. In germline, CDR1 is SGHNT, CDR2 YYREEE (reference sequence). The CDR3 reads CASSLDQFEQYF. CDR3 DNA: TGTGCCAGCAGCTTGGACCAGTTCGAGCAGTACTTC.

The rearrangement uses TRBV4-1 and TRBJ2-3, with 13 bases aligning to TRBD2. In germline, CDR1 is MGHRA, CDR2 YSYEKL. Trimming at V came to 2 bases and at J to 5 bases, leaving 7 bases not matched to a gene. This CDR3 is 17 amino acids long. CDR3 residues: CASSQPTSGGAQDTQYF. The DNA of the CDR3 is TGCGCCAGCAGCCAACCAACTAGCGGGGGGGCCCAAGATACGCAGTATTTT.

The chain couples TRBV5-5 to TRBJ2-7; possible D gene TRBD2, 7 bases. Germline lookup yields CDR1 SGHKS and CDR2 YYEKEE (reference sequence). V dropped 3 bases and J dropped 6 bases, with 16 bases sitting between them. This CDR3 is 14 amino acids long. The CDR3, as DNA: TGTGCCAGCAGCTCGGGGGGCTGGATTGGCGAGCAGTACGTC. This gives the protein CASSSGGWIGEQYV.

The DNA for the CDR3 is TGTGCCAGCAGTGATTTGGCAGGCGCTAGCACAGATACGCAGTATTTT. Amino acid sequence: CASSDLAGASTDTQYF. The chain joins TRBV2 to TRBJ2-3; D gene ambiguous. Germline CDR1 SNHLY, CDR2 FYNNEI. Trimming took off 3 bases at V and 0 bases at J, with 13 bases between the two ends. The CDR3 length is 16 residues.

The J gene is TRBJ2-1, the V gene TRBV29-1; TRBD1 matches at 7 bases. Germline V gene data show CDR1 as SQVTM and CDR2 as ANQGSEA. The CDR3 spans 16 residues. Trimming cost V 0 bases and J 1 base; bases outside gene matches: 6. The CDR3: CSVEDLTGASYNEQFF. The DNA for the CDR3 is TGCAGCGTTGAAGATCTTACAGGGGCATCCTACAATGAGCAGTTCTTC.

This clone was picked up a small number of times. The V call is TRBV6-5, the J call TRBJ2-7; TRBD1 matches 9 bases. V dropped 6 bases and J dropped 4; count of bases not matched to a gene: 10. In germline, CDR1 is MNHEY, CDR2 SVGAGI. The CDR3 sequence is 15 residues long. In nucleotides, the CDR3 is TGTGCCAGCAGCGCCTCCGGGACAGGGCAGTACGAGCAGTACTTC. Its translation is CASSASGTGQYEQYF.

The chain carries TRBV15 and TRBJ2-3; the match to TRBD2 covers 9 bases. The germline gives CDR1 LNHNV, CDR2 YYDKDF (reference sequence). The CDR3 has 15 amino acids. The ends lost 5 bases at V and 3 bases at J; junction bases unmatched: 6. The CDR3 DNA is TGTGCCACCAGCGAAGCGGGGGGCCCTACAGATACGCAGTATTTT. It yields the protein CATSEAGGPTDTQYF.

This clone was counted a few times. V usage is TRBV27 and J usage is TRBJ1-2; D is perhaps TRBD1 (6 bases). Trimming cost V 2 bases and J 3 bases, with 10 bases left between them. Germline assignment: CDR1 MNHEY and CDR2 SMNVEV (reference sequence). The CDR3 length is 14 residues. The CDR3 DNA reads TGTGCCAGCAGTTTAGGTCCAGGGGACTATGGCTACACCTTC. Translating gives CASSLGPGDYGYTF.

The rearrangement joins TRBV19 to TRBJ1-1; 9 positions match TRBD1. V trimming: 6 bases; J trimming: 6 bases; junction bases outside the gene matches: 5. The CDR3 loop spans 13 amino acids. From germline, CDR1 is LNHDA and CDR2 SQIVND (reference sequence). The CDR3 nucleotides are TGTGCCAGTAGAACACAGGGGGCATCTGAAGCTTTCTTT. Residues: CASRTQGASEAFF.

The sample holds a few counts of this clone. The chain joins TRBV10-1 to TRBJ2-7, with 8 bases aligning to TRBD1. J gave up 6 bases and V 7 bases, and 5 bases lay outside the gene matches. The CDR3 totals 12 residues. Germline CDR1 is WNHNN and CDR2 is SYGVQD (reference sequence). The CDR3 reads CASTSTGGEQYF. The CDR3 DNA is TGCGCCAGCACTAGCACAGGGGGCGAGCAGTACTTC.

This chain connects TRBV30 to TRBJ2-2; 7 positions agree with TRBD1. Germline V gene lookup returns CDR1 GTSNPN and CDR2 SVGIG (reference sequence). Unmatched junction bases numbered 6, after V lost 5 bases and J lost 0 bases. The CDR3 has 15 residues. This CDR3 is CAWVQGFANTGELFF. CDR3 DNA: TGTGCCTGGGTACAGGGGTTCGCGAACACCGGGGAGCTGTTTTTT.

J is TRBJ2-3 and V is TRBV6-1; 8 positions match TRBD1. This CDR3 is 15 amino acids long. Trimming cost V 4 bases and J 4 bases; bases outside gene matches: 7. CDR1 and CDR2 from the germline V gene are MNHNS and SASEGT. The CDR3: CASSVDRGGPDTQYF. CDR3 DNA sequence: TGTGCCAGCAGTGTCGACAGGGGAGGACCAGATACGCAGTATTTT.

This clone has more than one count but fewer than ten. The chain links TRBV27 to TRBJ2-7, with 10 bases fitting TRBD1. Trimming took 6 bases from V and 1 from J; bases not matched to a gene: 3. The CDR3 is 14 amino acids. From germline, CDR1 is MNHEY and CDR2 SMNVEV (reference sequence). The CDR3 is CASSRQGASYEQYF. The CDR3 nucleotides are TGTGCCAGCAGCAGACAGGGGGCTTCCTACGAGCAGTACTTC.

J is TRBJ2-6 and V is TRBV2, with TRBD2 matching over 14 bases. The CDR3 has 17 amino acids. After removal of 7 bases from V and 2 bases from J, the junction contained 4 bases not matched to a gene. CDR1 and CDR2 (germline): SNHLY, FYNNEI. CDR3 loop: CASKTSGGAAGANVLTF. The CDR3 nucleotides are TGTGCCAGCAAGACTAGCGGGGGGGCCGCTGGGGCCAACGTCCTGACTTTC.

CDR3 loop: CSVHEDGYTF. CDR3 sequence (DNA): TGCAGCGTTCATGAGGATGGCTACACCTTC. The V and J genes are TRBV29-1 and TRBJ1-2; no firm D call. The V gene lost 5 bases and the J gene lost 6 bases, with 7 bases spanning the gap. The CDR3 has 10 amino acids. Germline lookup yields CDR1 SQVTM and CDR2 ANQGSEA.

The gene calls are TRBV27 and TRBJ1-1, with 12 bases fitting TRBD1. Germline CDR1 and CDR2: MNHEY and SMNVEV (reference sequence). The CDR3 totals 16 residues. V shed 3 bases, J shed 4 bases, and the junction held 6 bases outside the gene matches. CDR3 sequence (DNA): TGTGCCAGCAGTTTCGGGACAGGGGGCGTCGGCACTGAAGCTTTCTTT. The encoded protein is CASSFGTGGVGTEAFF.

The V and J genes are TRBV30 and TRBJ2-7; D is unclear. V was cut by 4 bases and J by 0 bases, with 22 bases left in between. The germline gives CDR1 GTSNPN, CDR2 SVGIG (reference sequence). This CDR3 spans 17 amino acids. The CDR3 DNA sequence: TGTGCCTGGAACGATGGGCGTCACCTAAGACCCTCCTACGAGCAGTACTTC. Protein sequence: CAWNDGRHLRPSYEQYF. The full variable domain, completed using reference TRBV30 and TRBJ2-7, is SQTIHQWPATLVQPVGSPLSLECTVEGTSNPNLYWYRQAAGRGLQLLFYSVGIGQISSEVPQNLSASRPQDRQFILSSKKLLLSDSGFYLCAWNDGRHLRPSYEQYFGPGTRLTVT.

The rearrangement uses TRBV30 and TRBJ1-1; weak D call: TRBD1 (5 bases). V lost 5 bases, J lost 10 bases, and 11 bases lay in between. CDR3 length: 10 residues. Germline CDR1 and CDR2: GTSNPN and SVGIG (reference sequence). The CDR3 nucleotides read TGTGCCTGGGAGTGGGGGGTAGCTTTCTTT. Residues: CAWEWGVAFF.